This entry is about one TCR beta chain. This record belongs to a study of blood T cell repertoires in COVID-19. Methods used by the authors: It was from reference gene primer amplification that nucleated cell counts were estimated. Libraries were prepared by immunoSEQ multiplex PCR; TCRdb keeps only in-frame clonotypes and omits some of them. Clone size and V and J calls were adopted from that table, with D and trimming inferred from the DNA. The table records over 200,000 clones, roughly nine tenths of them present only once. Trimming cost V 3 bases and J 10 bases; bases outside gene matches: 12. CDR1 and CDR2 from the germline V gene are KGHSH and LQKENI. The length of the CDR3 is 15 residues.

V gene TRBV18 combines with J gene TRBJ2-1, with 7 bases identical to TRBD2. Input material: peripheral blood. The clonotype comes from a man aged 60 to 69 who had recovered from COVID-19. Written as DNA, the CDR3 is TGTGCCAGCTCACCGGGGCAGGTAGGACTAGGCGAGCAGTTCTTC. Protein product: CASSPGQVGLGEQFF. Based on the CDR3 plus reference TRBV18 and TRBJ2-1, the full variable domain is NAGVMQNPRHLVRRRGQEARLRCSPMKGHSHVYWYRQLPEEGLKFMVYLQKENIIDESGMPKERFSAEFPKEGPSILRIQQVVRGDSAAYFCASSPGQVGLGEQFFGPGTRLTVL.